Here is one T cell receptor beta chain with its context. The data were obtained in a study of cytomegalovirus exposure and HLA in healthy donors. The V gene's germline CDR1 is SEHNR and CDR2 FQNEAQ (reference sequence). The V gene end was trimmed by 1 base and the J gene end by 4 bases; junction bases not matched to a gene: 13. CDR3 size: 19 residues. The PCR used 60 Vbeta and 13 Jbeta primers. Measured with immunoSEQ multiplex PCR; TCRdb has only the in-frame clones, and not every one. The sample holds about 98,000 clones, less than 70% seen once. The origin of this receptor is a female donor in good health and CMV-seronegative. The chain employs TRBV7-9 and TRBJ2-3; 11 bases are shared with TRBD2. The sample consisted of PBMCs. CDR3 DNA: TGTGCCAGCAGCTTAGATGTCTGGGCTAGCGGGGGGCGCGCAGATACGCAGTATTTT. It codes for CASSLDVWASGGRADTQYF. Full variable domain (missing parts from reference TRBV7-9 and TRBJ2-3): DTGVSQNPRHKITKRGQNVTFRCDPISEHNRLYWYRQTLGQGPEFLTYFQNEAQLEKSRLLSDRFSAERPKGSFSTLEIQRTEQGDSAMYLCASSLDVWASGGRADTQYFGPGTRLTVL.